The rows below give T cell receptor beta chains drawn from one sample of a study of shared clonotypes between healthy human individuals. This table comes from immunoSEQ multiplex PCR, and its TCRdb copy is limited to in-frame clones, with some not included. The profile covers some 2.4 million clones, with approximately 93% appearing a single time and about 0.38% taken by the ten largest. The specimen sequenced was naive CD4+ T cells from PBMCs. The receptors originated from a man aged 18 to 30 in good health. Some clones in this sample may be carry-over from other donors' samples. The CDR3 runs from the conserved cysteine through the conserved F or W. Each record gives: V gene, J gene, CDR3 protein.

v_call: TRBV9; j_call: TRBJ2-3; cdr3_aa: CASSSSGSTDTQYF
v_call: TRBV28; j_call: TRBJ2-1; cdr3_aa: CASSFFPRAPYGGVDEQFF
v_call: TRBV7-6; j_call: TRBJ2-1; cdr3_aa: CASSFREGYNEQFF
v_call: TRBV27; j_call: TRBJ2-6; cdr3_aa: CASKAPAAGANVLTF
v_call: TRBV5-4; j_call: TRBJ2-7; cdr3_aa: CASSSGLAAEQYF
v_call: TRBV5-1; j_call: TRBJ1-2; cdr3_aa: CASSLDVYTGGYTF
v_call: TRBV14; j_call: TRBJ2-3; cdr3_aa: CASSHRQTSTDTQYF
v_call: TRBV5-4; j_call: TRBJ2-3; cdr3_aa: CASSLTGQYTDTQYF
v_call: TRBV10-1; j_call: TRBJ2-1; cdr3_aa: CASSEAGASYNEQFF
v_call: TRBV27; j_call: TRBJ2-7; cdr3_aa: CASSLTADTVQYF
v_call: TRBV9; j_call: TRBJ2-1; cdr3_aa: CASSGTSGSYNEQFF
v_call: TRBV18; j_call: TRBJ1-3; cdr3_aa: CASSPPRTQNTIYF
v_call: TRBV4-3; j_call: TRBJ2-7; cdr3_aa: CASSQGDRVGEQYF
v_call: TRBV7-9; j_call: TRBJ1-3; cdr3_aa: CASSLAEFGNTIYF
v_call: TRBV18; j_call: TRBJ1-4; cdr3_aa: CASSPRSATNEKLFF
v_call: TRBV7-8; j_call: TRBJ2-5; cdr3_aa: CASSLASQYQETQYF
v_call: TRBV7-3; j_call: TRBJ2-1; cdr3_aa: CASSLRGNSYNEQFF
v_call: TRBV5-1; j_call: TRBJ2-2; cdr3_aa: CASSGSGRASGELFF
v_call: TRBV6-1; j_call: TRBJ1-2; cdr3_aa: CASSEIKYLAYGYTF
v_call: TRBV7-3; j_call: TRBJ2-2; cdr3_aa: CASSPGLGSAGELFF
v_call: TRBV6-6; j_call: TRBJ2-3; cdr3_aa: CASTLAGGTDTQYF
v_call: TRBV29-1; j_call: TRBJ2-7; cdr3_aa: CSIGSLYEQYF
v_call: TRBV10-3; j_call: TRBJ2-7; cdr3_aa: CAISGGASGRDYEQYF